These T cell receptor beta chains were read from a single sample in a study of blood T cell repertoires in COVID-19. The data were produced by immunoSEQ multiplex PCR, yet TCRdb's version contains in-frame clones alone and is incomplete. The table includes around 200,000 clones, 78% detected once. Material: peripheral blood. The receptors originated from a woman over 75 with active or convalescent COVID-19. Both conserved end residues are part of each CDR3. D genes are given only for firm matches. Clone size appears in some rows only: once, few, many, or a class for an expanded clone.

j_gene: TRBJ2-1; len: 12; v_gene: TRBV7-8; d_gene: -; abundance: few; CDR3nt: TGTGCCAGCAGCTTAGATGAAGACTATAGGGTCTTC; CDR3aa: CASSLDEDYRVF
j_gene: TRBJ1-4; len: 17; v_gene: TRBV4-1; d_gene: -; abundance: few; CDR3nt: TGCGCCAGCAGCCGAAGCGATGTAGGGGCTTATAATGAAAAACTGTTTTTT; CDR3aa: CASSRSDVGAYNEKLFF
j_gene: TRBJ1-2; len: 15; v_gene: TRBV6-5; d_gene: TRBD1; abundance: -; CDR3nt: TGTGCCAGCAGTATGACAGGGGGCCAGAGTTGGGGCTACACCTTC; CDR3aa: CASSMTGGQSWGYTF
j_gene: TRBJ1-5; len: 15; v_gene: TRBV4-3; d_gene: -; abundance: -; CDR3nt: TGCGCCAGCAGCCAAGATGGGTCGCGGAATCAGCCCCAGCATTTT; CDR3aa: CASSQDGSRNQPQHF
j_gene: TRBJ2-2; len: 14; v_gene: TRBV12-5; d_gene: -; abundance: -; CDR3nt: TGTGCTAGTGGGGTGGACAGATACACCGGGGAGCTGTTTTTT; CDR3aa: CASGVDRYTGELFF
j_gene: TRBJ2-5; len: 13; v_gene: TRBV2; d_gene: -; abundance: -; CDR3nt: TGTGCCAGCAGGACAGACATGGGAGAGACCCAGTACTTC; CDR3aa: CASRTDMGETQYF
j_gene: TRBJ1-5; len: 13; v_gene: TRBV6-5; d_gene: TRBD1; abundance: -; CDR3nt: TGTGCCAGCAGCCCACAGGGGGCCCAGCCCCAGCATTTT; CDR3aa: CASSPQGAQPQHF
j_gene: TRBJ2-2; len: 16; v_gene: TRBV18; d_gene: TRBD2; abundance: once; CDR3nt: TGTGCCAGCTCAGTAACTAGCGCTAGGAACACCGGGGAGCTGTTTTTT; CDR3aa: CASSVTSARNTGELFF
j_gene: TRBJ2-3; len: 17; v_gene: TRBV5-1; d_gene: TRBD2; abundance: -; CDR3nt: TGCGCCAGCAGCTTGGGTGGGACTAGCGTTAGCACAGATACGCAGTATTTT; CDR3aa: CASSLGGTSVSTDTQYF
j_gene: TRBJ1-2; len: 16; v_gene: TRBV6-1; d_gene: -; abundance: -; CDR3nt: TGTGCCAGCAGTGAAAGGCGGGGGGGGCTCAACTATGGCTACACCTTC; CDR3aa: CASSERRGGLNYGYTF
j_gene: TRBJ2-2; len: 15; v_gene: TRBV6-5; d_gene: TRBD1; abundance: few; CDR3nt: TGTGCCAGCAGTCGGACAGGGACGAACACCGGGGAGCTGTTTTTT; CDR3aa: CASSRTGTNTGELFF
j_gene: TRBJ1-1; len: 15; v_gene: TRBV7-3; d_gene: -; abundance: -; CDR3nt: TGTGCCAGCAGCTTAACGGGGTCCAGGGTTACTGAAGCTTTCTTT; CDR3aa: CASSLTGSRVTEAFF
j_gene: TRBJ2-3; len: 16; v_gene: TRBV5-1; d_gene: TRBD2; abundance: once; CDR3nt: TGCGCCAGCAGCTTGGAGGCTAGCGGTAGCACAGATACGCAGTATTTT; CDR3aa: CASSLEASGSTDTQYF
j_gene: TRBJ2-7; len: 15; v_gene: TRBV9; d_gene: -; abundance: -; CDR3nt: TGTGCCAGCAGCGTAGCCCCGGACACCTCCTACGAGCAGTACTTC; CDR3aa: CASSVAPDTSYEQYF
j_gene: TRBJ2-5; len: 15; v_gene: TRBV27; d_gene: TRBD1; abundance: -; CDR3nt: TGTGCCAGCAGTCGACAGACAGGGACCCAAGAGACCCAGTACTTC; CDR3aa: CASSRQTGTQETQYF
j_gene: TRBJ2-7; len: 17; v_gene: TRBV15; d_gene: TRBD1; abundance: -; CDR3nt: TGTGCCACCAGCTACCTCACCTGGGGACAGGCCAATTACGAGCAGTACTTC; CDR3aa: CATSYLTWGQANYEQYF
j_gene: TRBJ2-3; len: 15; v_gene: TRBV11-2; d_gene: -; abundance: -; CDR3nt: TGTGCCAGCAGCCCCCAGGGGGGAGTGGCAGATACGCAGTATTTT; CDR3aa: CASSPQGGVADTQYF
j_gene: TRBJ1-6; len: 15; v_gene: TRBV28; d_gene: -; abundance: few; CDR3nt: TGTGCCAGCAGTCCGCTCGGGGGGGCATATTCACCCCTCCACTTT; CDR3aa: CASSPLGGAYSPLHF
j_gene: TRBJ2-5; len: 14; v_gene: TRBV5-1; d_gene: -; abundance: -; CDR3nt: TGCGCCAGCAGCCCGTCACTGCCCCAAGAGACCCAGTACTTC; CDR3aa: CASSPSLPQETQYF
j_gene: TRBJ1-2; len: 12; v_gene: TRBV19; d_gene: TRBD1; abundance: -; CDR3nt: TGTGCCAGTAGTAAGACAGGGTATGGCTACACCTTC; CDR3aa: CASSKTGYGYTF
j_gene: TRBJ1-6; len: 15; v_gene: TRBV5-1; d_gene: TRBD1; abundance: -; CDR3nt: TGCGCCAGCAGCTTGGGGACAGGGTTCAATTCACCCCTCCACTTT; CDR3aa: CASSLGTGFNSPLHF
j_gene: TRBJ2-7; len: 12; v_gene: TRBV6-5; d_gene: -; abundance: -; CDR3nt: TGTGCCAGCAGTTACGACACTAGGGGACTCCACTTC; CDR3aa: CASSYDTRGLHF
j_gene: TRBJ2-1; len: 13; v_gene: TRBV11-1; d_gene: -; abundance: few; CDR3nt: TGTGCCAGCAGCTTCGCTGGGGGGAATGAGCAGTTCTTC; CDR3aa: CASSFAGGNEQFF
j_gene: TRBJ1-6; len: 15; v_gene: TRBV5-6; d_gene: -; abundance: -; CDR3nt: TGTGCCAGCAGCTTGGCCGGGGTTTATAATTCACCCCTCCACTTT; CDR3aa: CASSLAGVYNSPLHF
j_gene: TRBJ2-7; len: 12; v_gene: TRBV6-1; d_gene: -; abundance: -; CDR3nt: TGTGCCAGCAGTGAAAGGGGATACGAGCAGTACTTC; CDR3aa: CASSERGYEQYF
j_gene: TRBJ2-3; len: 14; v_gene: TRBV4-3; d_gene: -; abundance: -; CDR3nt: TGCGCCAGCAGCCAAGGAGGCGGGGCAGATACGCAGTATTTT; CDR3aa: CASSQGGGADTQYF
j_gene: TRBJ1-6; len: 14; v_gene: TRBV27; d_gene: -; abundance: -; CDR3nt: TGTGCCAGCAGTGAAAGGGGATATAATTCACCCCTCCACTTT; CDR3aa: CASSERGYNSPLHF
j_gene: TRBJ2-5; len: 14; v_gene: TRBV3-1/TRBV3-2; d_gene: TRBD2; abundance: -; CDR3nt: TGTGCCAGCAGCCCCGGGACTAGCAAAGAGACCCAGTACTTC; CDR3aa: CASSPGTSKETQYF
j_gene: TRBJ2-3; len: 15; v_gene: TRBV3-1/TRBV3-2; d_gene: -; abundance: -; CDR3nt: TGTGCCAGCAGCCCCCCCGGAGGGAGCCCAGATACGCAGTATTTT; CDR3aa: CASSPPGGSPDTQYF
j_gene: TRBJ2-1; len: 15; v_gene: TRBV5-4; d_gene: TRBD2; abundance: -; CDR3nt: TGTGCCAGCAGCCCGCGGGGGAAGACCTACAATGAGCAGTTCTTC; CDR3aa: CASSPRGKTYNEQFF
j_gene: TRBJ1-3; len: 15; v_gene: TRBV6-6; d_gene: TRBD1; abundance: -; CDR3nt: TGTGCCAGCAACAGGGGGCCCAGCTCTGGAAACACCATATATTTT; CDR3aa: CASNRGPSSGNTIYF
j_gene: TRBJ2-2; len: 15; v_gene: TRBV6-1; d_gene: TRBD1; abundance: -; CDR3nt: TGTGCCAGCAGTGAAAACAGGGGGAACACCGGGGAGCTGTTTTTT; CDR3aa: CASSENRGNTGELFF
j_gene: TRBJ1-2; len: 15; v_gene: TRBV5-1; d_gene: TRBD1; abundance: -; CDR3nt: TGCGCCAGCACTCCTTCCGGGACAGGGGACCGTGGCTACACCTTC; CDR3aa: CASTPSGTGDRGYTF
j_gene: TRBJ2-3; len: 19; v_gene: TRBV19; d_gene: TRBD2; abundance: -; CDR3nt: TGTGCCAGTAGTAGTGGGACTAGCGGGGGCGTCGGTGGAACAGATACGCAGTATTTT; CDR3aa: CASSSGTSGGVGGTDTQYF
j_gene: TRBJ2-5; len: 14; v_gene: TRBV18; d_gene: TRBD2; abundance: -; CDR3nt: TGTGCCAGCTCACCTGCGGGGGGCCAGGAGACCCAGTACTTC; CDR3aa: CASSPAGGQETQYF
j_gene: TRBJ2-5; len: 14; v_gene: TRBV20-1; d_gene: TRBD1; abundance: -; CDR3nt: TGCAGTGCTAGTAGAGGGGGCGTCGGGGAGACCCAGTACTTC; CDR3aa: CSASRGGVGETQYF
j_gene: TRBJ1-3; len: 16; v_gene: TRBV4-2; d_gene: -; abundance: once; CDR3nt: TGTGCCAGCAGCCAAGATGTCGCGGGGACTGGAAACACCATATATTTT; CDR3aa: CASSQDVAGTGNTIYF
j_gene: TRBJ1-4; len: 15; v_gene: TRBV5-1; d_gene: -; abundance: -; CDR3nt: TGCGCCAGCAGCTACAGGGATTCAACTAATGAAAAACTGTTTTTT; CDR3aa: CASSYRDSTNEKLFF
j_gene: TRBJ2-3; len: 15; v_gene: TRBV20-1; d_gene: TRBD2; abundance: few; CDR3nt: TGCAGTGCTAGTCCCGCTGCGGGGGACACAGATACGCAGTATTTT; CDR3aa: CSASPAAGDTDTQYF
j_gene: TRBJ2-7; len: 15; v_gene: TRBV14; d_gene: -; abundance: -; CDR3nt: TGTGCCAGCAGCGTTGACAGCTATCCTACCTACGAGCAGTACTTC; CDR3aa: CASSVDSYPTYEQYF
j_gene: TRBJ2-1; len: 18; v_gene: TRBV18; d_gene: TRBD2; abundance: -; CDR3nt: TGTGCCAGCTCACCATCAGATTCCTGGCTAGCGGAATACAATGAGCAGTTCTTC; CDR3aa: CASSPSDSWLAEYNEQFF
j_gene: TRBJ1-2; len: 13; v_gene: TRBV19; d_gene: TRBD1; abundance: -; CDR3nt: TGTGCCAGTAGGAGGGGACAGTTCTATGGCTACACCTTC; CDR3aa: CASRRGQFYGYTF
j_gene: TRBJ1-2; len: 16; v_gene: TRBV6-5; d_gene: TRBD1; abundance: -; CDR3nt: TGTGCCAGCAGTTACTCGCAGGGGGCGAAGAGGTATGGCTACACCTTC; CDR3aa: CASSYSQGAKRYGYTF
j_gene: TRBJ1-2; len: 13; v_gene: TRBV3-1/TRBV3-2; d_gene: TRBD1; abundance: -; CDR3nt: TGTGCCAGCAGAGAGACAGGGCTGGATGGCTACACCTTC; CDR3aa: CASRETGLDGYTF
j_gene: TRBJ1-2; len: 15; v_gene: TRBV27; d_gene: TRBD1; abundance: -; CDR3nt: TGTGCCAGCAGTTCAGTTACAGGGGGCGGTCGTGGCTACACCTTC; CDR3aa: CASSSVTGGGRGYTF
j_gene: TRBJ1-2; len: 15; v_gene: TRBV19; d_gene: TRBD1; abundance: -; CDR3nt: TGTGCCAGTACGGTCCGTCAGGGGGAAACTTATGGCTACACCTTC; CDR3aa: CASTVRQGETYGYTF
j_gene: TRBJ1-4; len: 15; v_gene: TRBV7-2; d_gene: -; abundance: -; CDR3nt: TGTGCCAGCAGCTTATCGTTGGCAGGGAATGAAAAACTGTTTTTT; CDR3aa: CASSLSLAGNEKLFF
j_gene: TRBJ2-3; len: 17; v_gene: TRBV5-1; d_gene: -; abundance: -; CDR3nt: TGCGCCAGCACCCGATTAACAAGGATGGGCCGATTCGATACGCAGTATTTT; CDR3aa: CASTRLTRMGRFDTQYF
j_gene: TRBJ1-3; len: 13; v_gene: TRBV29-1; d_gene: -; abundance: -; CDR3nt: TGCAGCGTTGAATCGAGCTCTGGAAACACCATATATTTT; CDR3aa: CSVESSSGNTIYF